The entry below gives a single T cell receptor beta chain sequence along with its context. This clonotype was observed a handful of times. Its recognized antigen is unknown. Base qualities are not at hand, and no much larger clone is one base apart. Unmatched junction bases come to 12, with V trimmed by 5 bases and J by 8 bases. The CDR3 sequence holds 15 residues, the cysteine and phenylalanine included. Only the CDR3 region is kept as DNA, spanning 45 bases read in frame from base 1. Reading the germline V gene (reference sequence) gives CDR1 SEHNR and CDR2 FQNEAQ. Libraries of naive CD8 T cells were generated from around 20,000 to 990,000 sorted cells, with 10%, 30% or 50% of the purified RNA used. Naive CD8 T cells were FACS-sorted as CD8+CD4-CCR7+CD45RA+ on a BD FACSAria II into RLT Plus buffer. Detection sensitivity was tested by spiking Jurkat RNA equal to about 10 TCR copies' worth into samples containing roughly 19,000-1,100,000 naive CD8 T cells. CD8 T cells were enriched using RosetteSep CD8+ T Cell Enrichment Cocktail and Ficoll-Paque, and the enriched cells then underwent ACK red cell lysis.

Library generation was performed with PCR. TCRdb names NextSeq 500 as the instrument used. Preparation of bulk TCR libraries followed a previously described approach, with the TCR primers listed in Table S5. Purification of total RNA was performed with the Qiagen AllPrep DNA/RNA kit. Before analysis, reads from multiple sequencing runs of one library were combined. Per the authors' processing: Only reads with exact TCR constant sequence were kept, trimmed to 150 nt, and grouped by their 12-nt molecular barcodes. Within each barcode group, reads were sub-clustered at a 15% Levenshtein threshold, and quality-weighted consensus sequences were built per RNA molecule. Non-functional sequences were removed, as were lower-count sequences one edit away from another. Barcode sub-clusters with fewer than 20% of the maximum read count were removed, based on fitting two negative binomial distributions. The public reads were reprocessed in TCRdb via fastp at Q25 and MiXCR, keeping in-frame beta chains. Identical CDR3 proteins give one entry, which carries the most common genes and DNA. TCRdb, not the original authors, processed these V and J calls. This sample has about 510,000 distinct CDR3 sequences in its table, and about 25% of those were observed once. In total, the top ten clones hold around 0.79% of the sample.

This sample was taken from a study of molecular identifiers for immune sequencing clone quantification (dated by TCRdb to the late 2010s). Study-level background: For a replicate experiment, RNA from about 21,000 or 97,000 naive CD8 T cells was divided into five aliquots, of which four were sequenced. This methods study used CD8 T cells to benchmark TCR RNA copy counting and molecular-identifier clustering-based TCR repertoire sequencing (MIDCIRS).

What the work shows at the level of the full study, not this receptor alone: When barcode sub-clustering was left out, chimeric consensus sequences inflated TCR diversity, with chimeras reaching as high as 47%. Highly expanded clone sizes could be underestimated because identical TCR molecules may share a barcode. Even against a background of 750,000 to 1,000,000 naive CD8 T cells, spiked-in Jurkat TCR RNA amounting to a single cell's worth was reported to be detectable. The naive libraries included spiked-in Jurkat TCR RNA (roughly nine copies' worth), and this Jurkat TCR RNA is not part of the donor repertoire. About 3 recovered TCR RNA copies per cell were obtained by modeling, versus about ten by digital PCR, implying a capture efficiency of 25% to 35%. Clones above 20 RNA copies held over 99% of molecules in CMV-specific effector cells but under 1% in naive cells.

The specimen was naive CD8+ T cells from blood, with Jurkat cell RNA spiked in. This specimen's cell subset or site label, per the study, means: FACS-sorted CD8+CD4-CCR7+CD45RA+ naive T cells. This clonotype was sampled from a human donor in good health. Some libraries in this study had Jurkat cell RNA spiked in. The sequence links TRBV7-9 to TRBJ2-1; 7 bases in the junction line up with TRBD2. The DNA sequence follows: TGTGCCAGCAGCCTCCGGTTGGGGGGGAGGGATGAGCAGTTCTTC. It translates to CASSLRLGGRDEQFF.